This T cell receptor (beta chain) was captured in a study of technical replicates of blood from several donors. The assay was immunoSEQ multiplex PCR, and TCRdb's table has in-frame clones only and misses some. Of 98,000 or so clones in the sample, about 94% were seen once. The CDR3 consists of 15 residues. V shed 3 bases, J shed 0 bases, and the junction held 3 bases outside the gene matches. Per germline, CDR1 SGHNT and CDR2 YYREEE (reference sequence). Sequencing was done on a sample of T cells isolated from PBMCs. The sequence was collected from a human donor in good health. The genes are TRBV5-4 and TRBJ2-1; TRBD2 matches at 7 bases. The CDR3 sequence: CASSSERGSYNEQFF. The CDR3 coding sequence is TGTGCCAGCAGCTCCGAGCGGGGCTCCTACAATGAGCAGTTCTTC.